This T cell receptor beta chain is from a study of control samples from healthy donors and cancer patients. The ends were cut back, 5 bases at V and 4 bases at J, with 17 bases in the middle. Germline lookup yields CDR1 MNHEY and CDR2 SVGEGT. The CDR3 consists of 15 residues. Generated by immunoSEQ multiplex PCR, the TCRdb table keeps only in-frame clones and is missing some. The sample has some 150,000 clones, around 90% seen once. The sample holds one count of this clone. The TCR sequence derives from a man in his late teens or twenties in good health. The specimen was blood. This sequence joins TRBV6-2 or TRBV6-3 and TRBJ1-2; unclear D gene. The CDR3 is CASSRASGWSYGYTF. The CDR3 DNA sequence: TGTGCCAGCAGTCGGGCGTCTGGTTGGAGCTATGGCTACACCTTC.